The sequence of this TCR beta chain was determined in a study of early T cells in non-severe SARS-CoV-2 infection. In the study overall: Sequenced bulk RNA came from whole blood that was unsorted, and chains were unpaired. Whole-study results and caveats: Anti-spike CD8 responses were favored in VDJdb matching, and private and CD4 specificities were missed.

Details on this clonotype: The antigen remains undetermined.

The CDR3 totals 12 residues. The V segment lost 5 bases and the J segment 13 bases; nucleotides outside the gene matches: 8. Germline CDR1 SGHTA, CDR2 FQGNSA. Unique molecular identifiers (one per individual cDNA molecule) were attached. From the 5' RACE reads, TCRdb called clonotypes with MiXCR, one entry per CDR3 protein. The sample records over 60,000 distinct CDR3 sequences, roughly 10% being singletons. The source material was whole blood. This sequence joins TRBV7-2 and TRBJ2-3; TRBD1 matches at 8 bases. The clonotype was recovered from an adult who was a healthcare worker with PCR-confirmed SARS-CoV-2 infection or an uninfected control (not recorded which). The CDR3 spells CASSRRGQEEYF. CDR3 coding DNA: TGTGCCAGCAGCCGTCGGGGACAGGAAGAGTATTTT.